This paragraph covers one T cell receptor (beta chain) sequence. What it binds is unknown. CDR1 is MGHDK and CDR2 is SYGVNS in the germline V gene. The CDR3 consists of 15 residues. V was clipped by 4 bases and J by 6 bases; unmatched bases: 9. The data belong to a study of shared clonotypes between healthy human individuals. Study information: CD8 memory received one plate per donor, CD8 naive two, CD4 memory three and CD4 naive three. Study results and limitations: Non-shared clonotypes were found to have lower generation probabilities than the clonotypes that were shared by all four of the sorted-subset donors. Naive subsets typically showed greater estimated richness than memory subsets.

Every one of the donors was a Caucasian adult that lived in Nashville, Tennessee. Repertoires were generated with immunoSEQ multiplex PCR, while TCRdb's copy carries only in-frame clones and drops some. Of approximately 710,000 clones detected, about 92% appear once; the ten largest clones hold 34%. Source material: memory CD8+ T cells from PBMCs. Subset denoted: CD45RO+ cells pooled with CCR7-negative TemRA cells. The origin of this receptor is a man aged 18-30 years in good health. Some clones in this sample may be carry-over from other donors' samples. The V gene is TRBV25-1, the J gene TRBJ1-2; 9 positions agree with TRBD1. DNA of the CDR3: TGTGCCAGCAGTGTACCGAAGGGACAGGGTAATGGCTACACCTTC. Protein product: CASSVPKGQGNGYTF.